The source of this T cell receptor beta chain is a study of monozygotic twins with inflammatory bowel disease. Germline V lookup: CDR1 SGHRS, CDR2 YFSETQ. CDR3 length: 18 amino acids. A 6-nucleotide sample barcode was carried by the UMIs, which template switching added. Two nested PCRs, of around 15 and 9 cycles, processed TCRalpha and TCRbeta cDNA. TCRdb re-analyzed the 5' RACE reads; it lists each CDR3 protein once, without DNA. The sample includes 400,000 to 500,000 distinct CDR3 sequences. Collection yielded roughly 2.3 ml of blood per donor. This TCR came from a human donor with ulcerative colitis or Crohn's disease, or a healthy co-twin of an affected twin (not recorded which). What was sequenced was blood. The rearrangement links TRBV5-1 to TRBJ2-7; TCRdb's assignment of TRBD2 cannot be checked, as there is no DNA. Here the CDR3 reads CASSSGTSGRAETYEQYF.